These T cell receptor beta chains were read from a single sample in a study of CD8+CD57+ T cells in acquired aplastic anemia. TCRdb processed the reads anew with MiXCR; each CDR3 protein has one entry. The profile shows about 180,000 distinct CDR3 sequences, roughly 50% of them singletons. Sequenced sample: sorted CD4+, CD8+, or CD8+CD57+ T cells (not recorded which) from PBMCs. All receptors come from a human donor with aplastic anemia. Each CDR3 is given with its conserved first and last residue. Each record gives: J gene, clone size, D gene, V gene, CDR3 DNA, CDR3 protein. D genes are given only for firm matches. The size field is filled for only some rows; it gives once, few, many or a size class.

>TRBJ1-2|many|NA|TRBV10-3
TGTGCCATCAGTGACGGGGTGTCTAGTTTCGGCTACACCTTC
CAISDGVSSFGYTF
>TRBJ1-3|NA|NA|TRBV10-3
TGTGCCATCAGCCCTAGACGGACAGAGGGGCCTGGAAACACCATATATTTT
CAISPRRTEGPGNTIYF
>TRBJ1-3|many|NA|TRBV15
TGTGCCACCAGCAGTTACACCGGGCGGGGGGCGTCTGGAAACACCATATATTTT
CATSSYTGRGASGNTIYF
>TRBJ2-1|few|NA|TRBV18
TGTGCCAGCTCACCAGGCGTTAGGGGTGAGCAGTTCTTC
CASSPGVRGEQFF
>TRBJ1-1|NA|NA|TRBV10-1
TGCGCCAGCAGTGAGACAGGCTTGAACACTGAAGCTTTCTTT
CASSETGLNTEAFF
>TRBJ2-7|NA|NA|TRBV5-1
TGCGCCAGCAGCTTGGCCGGTGGGGCCTCGGCCTCCTACGAGCAGTACTTC
CASSLAGGASASYEQYF
>TRBJ2-3|many|TRBD1|TRBV6-1
TGTGCCAGCACCTACGTCCGAGGGGGCTGTAGCACAGATACGCAGTATTTT
CASTYVRGGCSTDTQYF
>TRBJ1-5|NA|NA|TRBV7-6
TGTGCCAGCAGCTTGGGGGCGGGGAAGGCAGGTCAGCCCCAGCATTTT
CASSLGAGKAGQPQHF
>TRBJ1-1|few|NA|TRBV29-1
TGCAGCTCCAAATCGGGAGTGACTGAAGCTTTCTTT
CSSKSGVTEAFF
>TRBJ1-1|many|TRBD1|TRBV24-1
TGTGCCACCAGTGATGGACAGGGATTGAATGAAGCTTTCTTT
CATSDGQGLNEAFF
>TRBJ2-3|NA|TRBD1|TRBV19
TGTGCCAGTAGCGGCGACAGGGAAGGAGTCACAGATACGCAGTATTTT
CASSGDREGVTDTQYF
>TRBJ2-7|NA|TRBD2|TRBV20-1
TGCAGTGCTGGACTAGCGGGAGTCACCTACGAGCAGTACTTC
CSAGLAGVTYEQYF
>TRBJ2-5|many|TRBD1|TRBV7-2
TGTGCCAGCAGCTTAGGGGACAGGGGGCGGGAGACCCAGTACTTC
CASSLGDRGRETQYF
>TRBJ1-1|many|NA|TRBV7-7
TGTGCTAGCAGCAACTCTGAGAACACTGAAGCTTTCTTT
CASSNSENTEAFF
>TRBJ1-3|NA|NA|TRBV11-3
TGTGCCAGCAGCGGACGACAAAACTCTGGAAACACCATATATTTT
CASSGRQNSGNTIYF
>TRBJ2-6|many|NA|TRBV19
TGTGCCAATATTGGGGTGGGTGGGGCCAACGTCCTGACTTTC
CANIGVGGANVLTF
>TRBJ1-1|NA|TRBD1|TRBV19
TGTGCCAGTATGAAAAACAGGGGAGAGAAAGCTTTCTTT
CASMKNRGEKAFF
>TRBJ2-7|NA|TRBD1|TRBV28
TGTGCCAGCAGGATTGACAGGGCGAGCTCCTACGAGCAGTACTTC
CASRIDRASSYEQYF
>TRBJ1-1|NA|NA|TRBV4-2
TGTGCCAGCAGCCAAGATACCTACGGAACTGAAGCTTTCTTT
CASSQDTYGTEAFF
>TRBJ1-5|many|TRBD1|TRBV6-5
TGTGCCAGCAGTTACTCTAGGACAGGGAATCAGCCCCAGCATTTT
CASSYSRTGNQPQHF
>TRBJ2-7|many|NA|TRBV7-2
TGTGCCAGCACCCATCAAGTAGGGGACGAGCAGTACTTC
CASTHQVGDEQYF
>TRBJ1-1|NA|TRBD1|TRBV7-9
TGTGCCAGCAGCTTGGAGGGGGCAATTGAAGCTTTCTTT
CASSLEGAIEAFF
>TRBJ2-7|NA|NA|TRBV7-8
TGTGCCAGCAGTTATTCCCGTAGCTCCTACGAGCAGTACTTC
CASSYSRSSYEQYF
>TRBJ1-1|NA|NA|TRBV29-1
TGCAGCGTTGGGGGGGACAAGGTTTTCCAGACTGAAGCTTTCTTT
CSVGGDKVFQTEAFF
>TRBJ2-6|many|TRBD1|TRBV7-8
TGTGCCAGCAGCCAACTGGACAGGTTTATCTCTGGGGCCAACGTCCTGACTTTC
CASSQLDRFISGANVLTF
>TRBJ1-1|NA|NA|TRBV2
TGTGCCAGCAGTCCCCGTATCACAGCTTTCTTT
CASSPRITAFF
>TRBJ2-7|NA|TRBD2|TRBV7-3
TGTGCCAGCAGCTTGACTAGCGGGGGACCCAACTACGAGCAGTACTTC
CASSLTSGGPNYEQYF
>TRBJ2-5|many|TRBD1|TRBV2
TGTGCCAGCAGCCGTTCGACAGGGGTTGCGGAGACCCAGTACTTC
CASSRSTGVAETQYF
>TRBJ1-5|NA|NA|TRBV19
TGTGCCAGTAGTATACCAGCCGGAGAGACCCAGCATTTT
CASSIPAGETQHF
>TRBJ2-5|NA|NA|TRBV5-1
TGCGCCAGCAGCCAAGAGCAGGGCAGGCAGACCCAGTACTTC
CASSQEQGRQTQYF